The 29 T cell receptor beta chains reported below all come from one sample, sequenced in a study of T cell repertoires in cytomegalovirus infection. For these TCRs, the target antigens are not known. TCRdb ran MiXCR on the reads and lists one entry per CDR3 protein. The sample has about 85,000 distinct CDR3 sequences; 40% to 50% are singletons. Sequencing used CD8+ T cells from cultured PBMCs, obtained from culture after CMV antigen stimulation. The source is a human donor in good health (CMV status not recorded). Some clones in this sample may be carry-over from other donors' samples.

This clonotype was counted between two and nine times. The chain is built from TRBV12-3 or TRBV12-4 and TRBJ2-3, with D possibly TRBD1 on 5 matching bases. Trimming stripped 2 bases from V and 0 bases from J, with 15 bases between. This CDR3 is 17 amino acids long. The DNA for the CDR3 is TGTGCCAGCAGTTTAAGCCGAAGAAGGGGAAGCACAGATACGCAGTATTTT. Its protein is CASSLSRRRGSTDTQYF.

The gene calls are TRBV6-5 and TRBJ2-7; perhaps TRBD2 as D (6 bases). Germline CDR1 reads MNHEY; CDR2 reads SVGAGI. The germline V and J ends were trimmed by 2 bases and 5 bases, with 19 bases remaining between them. The CDR3 has 16 amino acids. The chain's CDR3 is CASSYLSEGLGNEQYF. The CDR3 coding sequence is TGTGCCAGCAGTTACCTCTCGGAGGGCCTGGGGAACGAGCAGTACTTC.

This clonotype appeared once. The chain is built from TRBV19 and TRBJ2-3; TRBD2 matches 8 bases. This CDR3 comprises 18 residues. V lost 6 bases, J lost 2 bases, and 16 bases stayed unmatched. Germline V gene sequence: CDR1 LNHDA, CDR2 SQIVND (reference sequence). The CDR3 protein is CASSLTTVAGYPTDTQYF. As DNA, the CDR3 is TGTGCCAGTAGCCTGACGACCGTAGCGGGATACCCCACAGATACGCAGTATTTT.

This clonotype was counted between two and nine times. The V and J genes are TRBV7-6 and TRBJ2-1; tentatively, D is TRBD2 (5 bases). The CDR3 extends over 14 amino acids. The germline CDR1 and CDR2 sequences are SGHVS and FNYEAQ. V lost 2 bases and J 6 bases, leaving 11 bases between the germline ends. As DNA, the CDR3 is TGTGCCAGCAGCTTAACTAGGTCTCCCAATGAGCAGTTCTTC. Its translation is CASSLTRSPNEQFF.

The chain employs TRBV12-5 and TRBJ1-2; tentatively, D is TRBD1 (6 bases). Germline V gene lookup returns CDR1 LGHNT and CDR2 FRNRAP. The CDR3 length is 16 residues. The ends were cut back, 0 bases at V and 4 bases at J, with 15 bases in the middle. CDR3 residues: CASGLVRGGVVYGYTF. CDR3 DNA sequence: TGTGCTAGTGGTTTGGTACGAGGGGGAGTGGTCTATGGCTACACCTTC.

This chain uses TRBV20-1 with TRBJ2-1; 10 nucleotides align to TRBD2. V trimming: 4 bases; J trimming: 9 bases; junction bases outside the gene matches: 9. The CDR3 runs to 14 residues. CDR1 DFQATT and CDR2 SNEGSKA come from the germline V gene (reference sequence). The CDR3 is CSATLAGVEVEQFF. CDR3 nucleotide sequence: TGCAGTGCTACTCTAGCGGGGGTTGAAGTTGAGCAGTTCTTC.

V gene TRBV27 combines with J gene TRBJ1-1; D remains unclear. The germline gives CDR1 MNHEY, CDR2 SMNVEV (reference sequence). The CDR3 consists of 12 residues. The ends were cut back, 11 bases at V and 4 bases at J, with 14 bases in the middle. The CDR3: CASKNPGTEAFF. CDR3 nucleotides: TGTGCCTCAAAAAACCCCGGCACTGAAGCTTTCTTT.

This sequence joins TRBV7-2 and TRBJ2-4; 9 bases agree with TRBD2. The germline V gene has CDR1 SGHTA and CDR2 FQGNSA. V was clipped by 1 base and J by 6 bases; unmatched bases: 10. The CDR3 spans 17 residues. The CDR3 loop is CASSLVRREGVGNIQYF. In nucleotides, the CDR3 is TGTGCCAGCAGCTTAGTTCGGCGGGAGGGTGTGGGAAACATTCAGTACTTC.

This clonotype has more than one count but fewer than ten. The chain joins TRBV30 to TRBJ1-5; D not certain. The CDR3 sequence is 15 residues long. Trimming cost V 0 bases and J 3 bases, with 12 bases left between them. In germline, CDR1 is GTSNPN, CDR2 SVGIG (reference sequence). In DNA, the CDR3 is TGTGCCTGGAGTGTAGTGGGGTTGAACAATCAGCCCCAGCATTTT. This sequence encodes CAWSVVGLNNQPQHF.

This clonotype was detected a few times. The gene calls are TRBV5-1 and TRBJ2-2; no clear D gene. Germline V gives CDR1 SGHRS, CDR2 YFSETQ. The CDR3 is 16 amino acids. The V and J ends lost 4 bases and 4 bases respectively, with 17 bases between them. The CDR3 bases are TGCGCCAGCAGCCACCTGGCAGTGGGTAGCACCGGGGAGCTGTTTTTT. It encodes CASSHLAVGSTGELFF.

The chain links TRBV7-9 to TRBJ1-5; 7 bases agree with TRBD1. Germline-derived CDR1 and CDR2 are SEHNR and FQNEAQ (reference sequence). The CDR3 is made up of 16 amino acids. Unmatched junction bases numbered 11, after V lost 6 bases and J lost 3 bases. CDR3 sequence: CASSPADGTVNQPQHF. CDR3 DNA: TGTGCCAGCAGTCCCGCGGATGGGACAGTCAATCAGCCCCAGCATTTT.

There are a few counts of this clonotype. CDR3 residues: CASNGEAYEQYF. The CDR3 DNA reads as TGTGCCAGCAATGGGGAGGCCTACGAGCAGTACTTC. This chain links TRBV25-1 with TRBJ2-7, with D tentatively TRBD2 (6 bases). Germline V gene data show CDR1 as MGHDK and CDR2 as SYGVNS. Trimming removed 7 bases at V and 2 bases at J, with 9 bases between. The CDR3 is made up of 12 amino acids.

The V gene is TRBV12-3 or TRBV12-4, the J gene TRBJ1-2, with D unresolved. V was pared by 5 bases and J by 6 bases, with 13 bases between. The length of the CDR3 is 13 residues. The CDR3 reads CASSKRPGDGYTF. In DNA, the CDR3 is TGTGCCAGCAGTAAACGCCCGGGAGATGGCTACACCTTC.

The CDR3 sequence: CSCDYTNTGELFF. In DNA form, the CDR3 reads TGCAGCTGCGACTACACCAACACCGGGGAGCTGTTTTTT. The genes are TRBV29-1 and TRBJ2-2; D perhaps matches TRBD2 (5 bases). This CDR3 has 13 residues. Germline V gives CDR1 SQVTM, CDR2 ANQGSEA. Trimming cost V 8 bases and J 2 bases, with 12 bases left between them.

Many counts were recorded for this clonotype. The rearrangement links TRBV7-3 to TRBJ2-7, with TRBD1 matching over 12 bases. Germline loops: CDR1 SGHTA, CDR2 FQGTGA. V was pared by 1 base and J by 8 bases, with 6 bases of the junction left unmatched. This CDR3 region has 15 residues. The CDR3 DNA reads TGTGCCAGCAGCTTAAGCGAGGGGACAGGGGGCCAGCAGTACTTC. This sequence encodes CASSLSEGTGGQQYF. The full variable domain, completed using reference TRBV7-3 and TRBJ2-7, is GAGVSQTPSNKVTEKGKYVELRCDPISGHTALYWYRQSLGQGPEFLIYFQGTGAADDSGLPNDRFFAVRPEGSVSTLKIQRTERGDSAVYLCASSLSEGTGGQQYFGPGTRLTVT.

Only one count was recorded for this clonotype. The V and J genes are TRBV7-6 and TRBJ1-2, with 11 bases matching TRBD1. V trimming: 1 base; J trimming: 3 bases; junction bases outside the gene matches: 10. This CDR3 spans 18 amino acids. Germline-derived CDR1 and CDR2 are SGHVS and FNYEAQ. DNA for the CDR3: TGTGCCAGCAGCTTAGTCGTTCCCCCGGGACAGGGGGACTATGGCTACACCTTC. As protein: CASSLVVPPGQGDYGYTF. The full variable domain, rest sourced from reference TRBV7-6 and TRBJ1-2, is GAGVSQSPRYKVTKRGQDVALRCDPISGHVSLYWYRQALGQGPEFLTYFNYEAQQDKSGLPNDRFSAERPEGSISTLTIQRTEQRDSAMYRCASSLVVPPGQGDYGYTFGSGTRLTVV.

The chain joins TRBV9 to TRBJ2-1, with a possible D match to TRBD1 (5 bases). V shed 4 bases and J shed 1 base, with 18 bases lying between them. The CDR3 length is 17 residues. Looked up from germline, CDR1 is SGDLS and CDR2 is YYNGEE. This CDR3 is CASSPLDTYRSYNEQFF. Written as DNA, the CDR3 is TGTGCCAGCAGCCCCCTAGATACTTACAGGTCCTACAATGAGCAGTTCTTC.

The V gene is TRBV20-1, the J gene TRBJ2-3, with 12 bases lining up with TRBD2. The CDR3 has 18 amino acids. Germline CDR1 is DFQATT and CDR2 is SNEGSKA (reference sequence). V shed 3 bases and J 4 bases; nucleotides not matched to a gene: 14. Here the CDR3 DNA reads TGCAGTGCTAGCCCTCTGGGACTAGCGGGTGAAGGGGCAGATACGCAGTATTTT. It yields the protein CSASPLGLAGEGADTQYF.

This chain uses TRBV30 with TRBJ2-7; 9 nucleotides match TRBD2. Germline CDR1 and CDR2: GTSNPN and SVGIG (reference sequence). The junction had 6 bases not matched to a gene; V was cut back by 2 bases and J by 1 base. The CDR3 length is 15 residues. The chain's CDR3 is CAWSMVAGVSYEQYF. CDR3 coding DNA: TGTGCCTGGAGTATGGTAGCGGGAGTGTCCTACGAGCAGTACTTC.

This clonotype has only a few counts. The genes are TRBV5-4 and TRBJ1-2, with D perhaps matching TRBD1 (5 bases). V was shortened by 1 base and J by 7 bases, with 11 bases between the two germline ends. This CDR3 has 13 amino acids. Germline CDR1 is SGHNT and CDR2 is YYREEE (reference sequence). The CDR3 spells CASSLSPQGGYTF. The CDR3 DNA reads TGTGCCAGCAGCTTGTCTCCGCAGGGTGGCTACACCTTC.

This chain links TRBV5-5 with TRBJ2-7, with 9 bases fitting TRBD1. After removal of 4 bases from V and 1 base from J, the junction contained 6 bases not matched to a gene. CDR1 SGHKS and CDR2 YYEKEE come from the germline V gene (reference sequence). The CDR3 has 15 amino acids. DNA of the CDR3: TGTGCCAGCAGCCCCGACAGGGGGTCGTCCTACGAGCAGTACTTC. As protein: CASSPDRGSSYEQYF.

The chain combines TRBV5-1 with TRBJ1-1; D perhaps matches TRBD1 (5 bases). This CDR3 comprises 14 residues. Germline CDR1 SGHRS, CDR2 YFSETQ. V lost 2 bases, J lost 2 bases, and 10 bases lay in between. The CDR3 bases are TGCGCCAGCAGCTTAACAGGCCCCAACACTGAAGCTTTCTTT. It is translated as CASSLTGPNTEAFF.

The chain couples TRBV5-1 to TRBJ2-1; TRBD2 aligns across 7 bases. CDR3 length: 15 amino acids. Germline V lookup: CDR1 SGHRS, CDR2 YFSETQ. Unmatched junction bases numbered 6, after V lost 0 bases and J lost 6 bases. The CDR3 sequence: CASSLDGGSLNEQFF. In nucleotides, the CDR3 is TGCGCCAGCAGCTTGGATGGCGGGAGTCTCAATGAGCAGTTCTTC.

This clonotype was picked up a small number of times. The rearrangement joins TRBV27 to TRBJ2-1; D call uncertain. Germline V gives CDR1 MNHEY, CDR2 SMNVEV (reference sequence). CDR3 length equals 14 residues. V gave up 4 bases and J gave up 1 base, with 8 bases separating them. CDR3 in DNA: TGTGCCAGCAGTTACCGGGCGTCCTACAATGAGCAGTTCTTC. It yields the protein CASSYRASYNEQFF.

This chain joins TRBV28 and TRBJ2-3; 11 positions match TRBD1. The CDR3 covers 14 residues. Per the germline V gene, CDR1 is MDHEN and CDR2 is SYDVKM. The trim removed 6 bases at V and 4 bases at J, leaving 3 bases unmatched. The CDR3 reads CASRRDRGSDTQYF. The CDR3 DNA reads as TGTGCCAGCAGACGGGACAGGGGGTCAGATACGCAGTATTTT.

This clonotype turned up a few times. The J gene is TRBJ2-7, the V gene TRBV7-9, with D possibly being TRBD1 (6 bases). Germline lookup yields CDR1 SEHNR and CDR2 FQNEAQ (reference sequence). CDR3 length: 13 residues. V was cut by 4 bases and J by 6 bases, with 13 bases left in between. This CDR3 reads CASSWGPQVEQYF. Here the CDR3 DNA reads TGTGCCAGCAGCTGGGGGCCCCAGGTCGAGCAGTACTTC.

This chain connects TRBV6-6 to TRBJ2-1; 7 bases match TRBD1. V was clipped by 4 bases and J by 16 bases; unmatched bases: 10. Per germline, CDR1 MNHNY and CDR2 SVGAGI (reference sequence). This CDR3 is 12 amino acids long. CDR3 loop: CASSLEDRSIFF. The CDR3 DNA reads TGTGCCAGCAGTTTAGAGGACAGGTCAATATTCTTC.

This clonotype has just a few counts. DNA of the CDR3: TGTGCCAGCAGCCGTCAACTAGCGGGGGCCTTCTACGAGCAGTACTTC. Its protein product is CASSRQLAGAFYEQYF. The chain links TRBV7-9 to TRBJ2-7, with 11 nucleotides matching TRBD2. CDR1 is SEHNR and CDR2 is FQNEAQ in the germline V gene (reference sequence). CDR3 size: 16 residues. V shed 5 bases, J shed 3 bases, and the junction held 9 bases outside the gene matches.

This clonotype was detected a few times. The genes are TRBV6-1 and TRBJ2-3; the D gene could be TRBD1 or TRBD2 (5 bases each). The CDR3 is made up of 15 amino acids. The germline V gene has CDR1 MNHNS and CDR2 SASEGT. The germline V and J ends were trimmed by 6 bases and 0 bases, with 13 bases remaining between them. The DNA of the CDR3 is TGTGCCAGCAGCGAGGGGACCAGAAGCACAGATACGCAGTATTTT. Amino acids: CASSEGTRSTDTQYF.